This record concerns one T cell receptor beta chain sequence. What it recognizes is unknown. PCR primers comprised 60 Vbeta and 13 Jbeta primers. This table comes from immunoSEQ multiplex PCR, and its TCRdb copy is limited to in-frame clones, with some not included. The sample has roughly 88,000 clones. These data come from a study of cytomegalovirus exposure and HLA in healthy donors. Findings and caveats of the study: The productive fraction for most TCR beta V segments was about 87% or about 30% in an earlier analysis. Some segments of the V type, notably TRBV6-2 and TRBV6-3, were excluded as indistinguishable.

Germline CDR1 reads SGHNT; CDR2 reads YENEEA. The CDR3 has 15 amino acids. Trimming stripped 1 base from V and 9 bases from J, with 16 bases between. The specimen was PBMCs. The clonotype was recovered from a man aged 45 to 65 in good health and CMV-seropositive. This chain joins TRBV11-3 and TRBJ2-4; maybe TRBD2 (7 bases). CDR3 DNA sequence: TGTGCCAGCAGCTTAGCGGGAGGACCCAGGGGCATTCAGTACTTC. Translated, it gives CASSLAGGPRGIQYF.